The clone carrying this T cell receptor (beta chain) was recorded a few times. Its specificity is not known. Trimming removed 4 bases from V and 4 bases from J; junction bases left unmatched: 8. Germline V gives CDR1 PRHDT, CDR2 FYEKMQ (reference sequence). The CDR3 has 16 amino acids. The sample is drawn from a study of cytomegalovirus exposure and HLA in healthy donors. Study at large: Unique TCRs from HLA-typed donors, 80 million to 100 million of them, were held in an early data release. Findings and caveats of the study: The study listed approximately 160 cytomegalovirus-associated TCR beta chains.

The PCR made use of 60 Vbeta and 13 Jbeta primers. Repertoires were generated with immunoSEQ multiplex PCR, while TCRdb's copy carries only in-frame clones and drops some. Of 150,000 to 200,000 clones in the sample, about four fifths were seen once. This receptor was identified in a woman in her thirties in good health and CMV-seropositive. The chain combines TRBV13 with TRBJ2-1; the match to TRBD2 covers 9 bases. The sequenced sample was PBMCs. This chain's CDR3 is CASSSQTSGFYNEQFF. The CDR3 DNA is TGTGCCAGCAGCTCCCAAACTAGCGGGTTTTACAATGAGCAGTTCTTC.